Detailed here is one T cell receptor (beta chain). The antigen this receptor binds is unknown. No base-level quality is on record; no much larger clone is a single base apart. This sample stems from a study of blood T cell repertoires in COVID-19 (dated by TCRdb to 2019 to 2021). Regarding the complete study: Collaborator samples came from the United States, Italy and Spain and covered acute and convalescent phases of COVID-19. The material from the prospective study consisted of cDNA or gDNA derived from T cells, B-cell-depleted T cells, or PBMCs. Deeply sampled blood TCRbeta repertoires from subjects exposed to, actively infected with, or recovered from COVID-19 were included in the dataset. A freely available public database, intended as a resource for researchers studying the immune response to SARS-CoV-2, is where the repertoires were released. Samples came from the ongoing ImmuneRACE study (first 160 participants) plus 1,254 subjects from 6 global collaborators. The sample metadata nearly always contained a de-identified subject ID, COVID-19 status, age in years and sex. Where HLA class I and class II types were available, the types were taken from metadata supplied by the sample provider, not from assay-based typing.

TCRbeta CDR3 regions were amplified from genomic DNA using the immunoSEQ Assay, a bias-controlled multiplex PCR. The original methods were these. Within the assay, amplification of reference gene primers was used to estimate how many nucleated cells each sample contained. To quantify the absolute abundance of each unique TCRbeta CDR3 rearrangement, sequence reads were collapsed and filtered. Productive Simpson clonality was computed per sample as the square root of Simpson's diversity index over productive rearrangements. TCRdb re-hosts the immuneACCESS table, in-frame sequences only. Its copies lack some clones; in the studies checked, an unresolved V gene accounts for under half of them, and the cause for the rest is not known. V and J calls and clone size are given by that table; D and trimming were obtained from the DNA. The sample table records under 150,000 clones; less than 90% of these occur just once. The ten biggest clones cover 5.5% of the sample.

Broader findings and caveats from the paper: Clinical and demographic metadata were provided uncurated, with the amount varying by source and participant.

Enrolling through a virtual design, the prospective study's participants ranged in age from roughly 18 to 89 years and lived across roughly 24 United States geographic areas. To assign participants to cohorts, the prospective study relied on clinical history that participants themselves reported in a screening survey and a study questionnaire. Each participant in the prospective study had whole blood, serum and a nasopharyngeal or oropharyngeal swab collected by mobile phlebotomists. Additional blood draws and questionnaires over an approximately two-month period could optionally be provided by prospective study participants. Prospective study blood samples were shipped either frozen or at room temperature before DNA extraction. The sample comprised PBMCs or T cells enriched from blood (not recorded which). The origin of this receptor is a man between 35 and 55 years old with acute COVID-19.

The CDR3 loop reads CASSFREGALGGYTF. The nucleotides read TGTGCCAGCAGCTTCCGGGAGGGGGCGCTTGGGGGCTACACCTTC. This chain joins TRBV7-2 to TRBJ1-2; 7 junctional bases match TRBD1. The CDR3, from cysteine to phenylalanine, totals 15 residues. Only the CDR3 DNA stays, 45 bases, in frame from base 1. Via the germline V gene, CDR1 is SGHTA and CDR2 FQGNSA. Compared with germline, V lacks 3 bases and J lacks 8 bases; bases without a gene match: 12.